This entry describes one TCR beta chain. What it recognizes is unknown. CDR1 and CDR2 (germline): SQVTM, ANQGSEA. There are 12 residues in the CDR3. The ends lost 6 bases at V and 2 bases at J; junction bases unmatched: 4. This record comes from a study of cytomegalovirus exposure and HLA in healthy donors. PCR was performed using 60 Vbeta and 13 Jbeta primers. TCRdb's copy holds only in-frame clones and misses some; the assay was immunoSEQ multiplex PCR. The sample shows about 190,000 clones, around 73% of them seen only once. The study, taken as a whole, reports: Sequencing probably produced one cluster of sequence variants that were highly shared. TCR sequences were mostly rare, though some public TCRs occurred in many donors. Listed as cytomegalovirus-associated were 164 TCR beta chains.

The donors were healthy bone marrow donors. The chain is built from TRBV29-1 and TRBJ2-7; TRBD2 agrees at 7 bases. The sequence came from a woman aged 25 to 39 in good health and CMV-seropositive. What was sequenced was PBMCs. The CDR3: CSVAGSAYEQYF. Here the CDR3 DNA reads TGCAGCGTAGCGGGGTCTGCCTACGAGCAGTACTTC.